The rows below give T cell receptor beta chains drawn from one sample of a study of CD8+CD57+ T cells in acquired aplastic anemia. TCRdb independently ran MiXCR on the reads; one entry per CDR3 protein. The sample records tens of thousands of distinct CDR3 sequences, 75% to 85% being singletons. Sequenced material: sorted CD4+, CD8+, or CD8+CD57+ T cells (not recorded which) from PBMCs. The receptors derive from a human donor in good health, serving as a control. The CDR3 runs from the conserved cysteine through the conserved F or W. The D gene is left open where the match is weak. A clone size is listed for some rows: how often the clone was seen (once, few, many), or a class if it is expanded.

D | J | size | V | CDR3 | DNA
NA | TRBJ2-7 | NA | TRBV20-1 | CSVGRTGFGSGQYF | TGCAGCGTAGGCCGTACAGGGTTTGGGTCCGGGCAGTACTTC
NA | TRBJ2-7 | NA | TRBV7-2 | CASSLASSGTTRLYEQYF | TGTGCCAGCAGCTTAGCTAGCTCCGGGACAACTAGACTCTACGAGCAGTACTTC
TRBD1 | TRBJ2-1 | NA | TRBV20-1 | CSALQGAHEQFF | TGCAGTGCCTTACAGGGGGCCCATGAGCAGTTCTTC
NA | TRBJ1-5 | medium-sized | TRBV13 | CASSPRGAGQPQHF | TGTGCCAGCAGCCCCCGCGGGGCGGGTCAGCCCCAGCATTTT
TRBD1 | TRBJ1-6 | NA | TRBV5-6 | CASSEENQGQGLHF | TGTGCCAGCAGCGAGGAGAACCAGGGACAGGGCCTCCACTTT
NA | TRBJ2-5 | few | TRBV20-1 | CSARDLGNTETQYF | TGCAGTGCTAGAGATCTGGGGAATACGGAGACCCAGTACTTC
TRBD1 | TRBJ2-6 | NA | TRBV20-1 | CSADRADDSGANVLTF | TGCAGTGCGGACAGGGCCGACGATTCTGGGGCCAACGTCCTGACTTTC
TRBD1 | TRBJ2-7 | NA | TRBV7-9 | CASSSRTGHYEQYF | TGTGCCAGCAGCTCCCGGACAGGGCACTACGAGCAGTACTTC
NA | TRBJ1-2 | NA | TRBV19 | CASSIARGYTF | TGTGCCAGTAGTATAGCGCGTGGCTACACCTTC
NA | TRBJ2-2 | NA | TRBV19 | CASSNGRVGELFF | TGTGCCAGTAGCAATGGAAGGGTTGGGGAGCTGTTTTTT
TRBD2 | TRBJ2-3 | once | TRBV2 | CASDSGGLSTDTQYF | TGTGCCTCGGATAGCGGGGGGCTTAGCACAGATACGCAGTATTTT